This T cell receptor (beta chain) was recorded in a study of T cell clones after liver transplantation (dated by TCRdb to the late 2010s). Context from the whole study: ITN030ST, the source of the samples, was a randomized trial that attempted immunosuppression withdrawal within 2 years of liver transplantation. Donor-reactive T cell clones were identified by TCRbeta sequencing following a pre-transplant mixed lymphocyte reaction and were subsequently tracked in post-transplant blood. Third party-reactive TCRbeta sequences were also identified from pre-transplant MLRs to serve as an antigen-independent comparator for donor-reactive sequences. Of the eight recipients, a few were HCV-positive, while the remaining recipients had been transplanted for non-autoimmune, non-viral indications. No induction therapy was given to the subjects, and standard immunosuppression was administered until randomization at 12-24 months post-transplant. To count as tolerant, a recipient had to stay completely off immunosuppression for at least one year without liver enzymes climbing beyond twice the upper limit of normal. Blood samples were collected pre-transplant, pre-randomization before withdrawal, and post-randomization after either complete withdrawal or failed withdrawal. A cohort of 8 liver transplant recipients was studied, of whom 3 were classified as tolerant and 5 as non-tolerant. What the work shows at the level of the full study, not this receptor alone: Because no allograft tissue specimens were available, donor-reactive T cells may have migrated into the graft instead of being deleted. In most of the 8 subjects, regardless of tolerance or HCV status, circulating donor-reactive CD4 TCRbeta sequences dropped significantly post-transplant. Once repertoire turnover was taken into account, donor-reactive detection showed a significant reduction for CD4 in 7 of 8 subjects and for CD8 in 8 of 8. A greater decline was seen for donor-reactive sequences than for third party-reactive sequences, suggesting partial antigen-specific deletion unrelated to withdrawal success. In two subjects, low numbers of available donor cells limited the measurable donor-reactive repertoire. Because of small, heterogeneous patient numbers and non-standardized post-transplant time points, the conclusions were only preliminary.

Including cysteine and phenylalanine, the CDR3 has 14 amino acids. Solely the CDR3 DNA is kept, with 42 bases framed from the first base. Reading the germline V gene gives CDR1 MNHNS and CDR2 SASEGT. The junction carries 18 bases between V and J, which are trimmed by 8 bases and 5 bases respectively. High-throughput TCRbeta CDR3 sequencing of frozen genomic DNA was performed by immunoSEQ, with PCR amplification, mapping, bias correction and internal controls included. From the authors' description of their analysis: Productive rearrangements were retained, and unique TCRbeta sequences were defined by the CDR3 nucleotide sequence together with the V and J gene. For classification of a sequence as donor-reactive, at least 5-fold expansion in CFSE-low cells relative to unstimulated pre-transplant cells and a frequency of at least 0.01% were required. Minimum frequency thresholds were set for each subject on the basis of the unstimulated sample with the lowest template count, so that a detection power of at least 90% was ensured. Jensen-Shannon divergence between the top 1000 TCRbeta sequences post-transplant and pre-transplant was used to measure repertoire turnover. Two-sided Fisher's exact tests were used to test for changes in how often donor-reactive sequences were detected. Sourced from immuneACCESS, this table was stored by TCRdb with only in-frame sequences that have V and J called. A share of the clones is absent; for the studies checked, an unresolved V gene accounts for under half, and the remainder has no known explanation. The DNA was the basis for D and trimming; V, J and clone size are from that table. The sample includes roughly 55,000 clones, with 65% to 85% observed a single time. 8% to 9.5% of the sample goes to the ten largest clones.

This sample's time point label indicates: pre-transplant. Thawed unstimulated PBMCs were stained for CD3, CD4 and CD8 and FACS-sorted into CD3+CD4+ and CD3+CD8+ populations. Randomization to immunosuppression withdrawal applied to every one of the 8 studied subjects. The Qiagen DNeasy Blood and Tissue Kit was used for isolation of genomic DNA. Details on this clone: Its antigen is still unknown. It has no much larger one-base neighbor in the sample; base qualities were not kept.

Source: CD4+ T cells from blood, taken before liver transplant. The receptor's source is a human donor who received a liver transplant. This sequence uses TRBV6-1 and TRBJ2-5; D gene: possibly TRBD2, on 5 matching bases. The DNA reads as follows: TGTGCCAGCCGCCGGGGAGTCTCCCGGGAGACCCAGTACTTC. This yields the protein CASRRGVSRETQYF.